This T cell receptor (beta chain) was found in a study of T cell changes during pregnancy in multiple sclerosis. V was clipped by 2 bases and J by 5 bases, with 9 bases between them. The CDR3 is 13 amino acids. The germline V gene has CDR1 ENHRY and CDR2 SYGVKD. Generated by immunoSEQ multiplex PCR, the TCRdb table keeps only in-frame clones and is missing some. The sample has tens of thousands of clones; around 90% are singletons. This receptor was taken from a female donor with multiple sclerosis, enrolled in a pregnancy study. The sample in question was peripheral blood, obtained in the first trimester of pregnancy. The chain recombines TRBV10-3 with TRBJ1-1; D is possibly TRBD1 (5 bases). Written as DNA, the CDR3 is TGTGCCATCAGTGAGGCCAGGGAAACTGAAGCTTTCTTT. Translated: CAISEARETEAFF.